Here is one TCR beta chain with its context. Its antigen remains undetermined. The record has no base qualities; no much larger clone is one base away. Genomic DNA was extracted from sorted cells with the Quick-DNA Microprep Kit. TCRbeta DNA was amplified with the immunoSEQ hsTCRbeta kit following the manufacturer's protocol. TCRbeta libraries were sequenced on an Illumina MiSeq instrument. The authors' pipeline ran thus. After out-of-frame sequences were removed, under 2.5 million distinct TCRbeta sequences remained, averaging approximately 72,000 per individual. Each individual was scored using the number of some 150 previously reported CMV-associated TCRbeta sequences that the individual carried and the total number of productive distinct TCRbeta sequences. A beta-binomial model was reimplemented in Python, and scikit-learn random forests with default parameters were trained on US cohort data. On the Belgian cohort, classifier performance was reported as the median AUC, along with percentile confidence intervals, across 10,000 bootstrap iterations. TCRdb mirrors the immuneACCESS table, restricted to in-frame sequences. Some clones are absent from its copies; in checked studies, under half trace to an unresolved V gene, and the reason for the others is unknown. V and J calls and clone size follow that table, whereas D and trimming were derived from the DNA. For this sample there are around 99,000 clones; 80% appear just once. Clones ranked in the top ten supply less than 4.5% of the sample.

V loses 2 bases, J loses 8 bases, and the germline ends lie 11 bases apart. CDR1 and CDR2 were assigned from the germline V gene as SGHTS and YDEGEE. The CDR3 measures 13 amino acids from cysteine to phenylalanine. Only the CDR3 DNA stays, 39 bases, in frame from base 1. The sample is drawn from a study of memory CD4+ T cells and cytomegalovirus serostatus (dated by TCRdb to about 2019). About the full investigation: The cohort included approximately 35 healthy adults from Belgium, of whom 9 were CMV seropositive and approximately 25 were CMV seronegative. To replicate a published TCR-based CMV serostatus classifier, the study sequenced CD4+ memory TCRbeta repertoires from a Belgian cohort whose cytomegalovirus serostatus was known.

Results the study describes overall, beyond this receptor: CMV serostatus prediction reached a median bootstrapped AUC of roughly 0.96 with the original framework and over 0.8 with a US-trained random forest. Among the 150 to 200 previously reported CMV-associated TCRbeta sequences, 60 to 85 showed up in the CD4+ memory repertoires, with each one found in between one and five individuals. Results were interpreted as suggesting that the CMV-associated TCR signature is largely present in the CD4+ memory repertoire. Unlike the original study, which covered naive and memory CD4+ and CD8+ populations, the Belgian study sequenced only CD4+CD45RO+ memory cells. The original-framework classifier achieved a median bootstrapped AUC of about 0.94 with a 95% CI of 0.76-1.00 on the Belgian cohort.

Single viable CD3+CD4+CD8-CD45RO+ cells were sorted as memory CD4+ T cells on a FACSAria II. CMV serostatus was determined with a Roche Elecsys assay detecting serum IgG against CMV pp150, pp28, p38 and p52. Once the samples were thawed, total CD4+ T cells were enriched through positive selection using CD4 magnetic microbeads. The samples came from a separate study whose specific focus was interrogating the CD4+ T cell memory repertoire. Peripheral blood mononuclear cells were isolated and cryopreserved following standard operating procedures; serum was stored at -80 °C. The staining used CD3-PerCP (BW264/56), CD4-APC (RPA-T4), CD45RO-PE (UCHT1) and CD8-Pacific Orange (3B5) antibodies, and Sytox blue was used to exclude non-viable cells.

Sequencing input: memory CD4+ T cells from blood. This receptor was taken from an adult in good health and CMV-seropositive. The chain joins TRBV5-8 to TRBJ2-1; the D region possibly corresponds to TRBD2 (6 bases align). The nucleotides read TGTGCCAGCAGCTTCGATCGGGGGTATGAGCAGTTCTTC. Translation gives CASSFDRGYEQFF.